Below are 14 T cell receptor beta chains sequenced from a single sample in a study of blood T cell repertoires in COVID-19. TCRdb's copy holds only in-frame clones and misses some; the assay was immunoSEQ multiplex PCR. Of a few hundred thousand clones listed, about 86% are singletons. Sequenced sample: peripheral blood. The receptors were sampled from a man aged 55 to 69 who had recovered from COVID-19.

The chain has TRBV19 and TRBJ2-2; perhaps TRBD1 as D (6 bases). V dropped 0 bases and J dropped 5 bases, with 16 bases sitting between them. Germline CDR1 is LNHDA and CDR2 is SQIVND (reference sequence). The CDR3 covers 17 residues. The CDR3 protein is CASSIDWFRGLTGELFF. In nucleotides, the CDR3 is TGTGCCAGTAGTATAGATTGGTTCAGGGGATTAACCGGGGAGCTGTTTTTT. The entire variable domain, with the rest obtained from reference TRBV19 and TRBJ2-2, is as follows: DGGITQSPKYLFRKEGQNVTLSCEQNLNHDAMYWYRQDPGQGLRLIYYSQIVNDFQKGDIAEGYSVSREKKESFPLTVTSAQKNPTAFYLCASSIDWFRGLTGELFFGEGSRLTVL.

This rearrangement joins TRBV18 to TRBJ2-7, with TRBD2 matching 8 bases. The germline V gene has CDR1 KGHSH and CDR2 LQKENI. The CDR3 runs to 16 residues. V lost 0 bases to trimming and J lost 5 bases; unmatched junction nucleotides: 9. The CDR3 nucleotides read TGTGCCAGCTCACCACCATCAAGCGGGGGAAGCAACGAGCAGTACTTC. Its protein product is CASSPPSSGGSNEQYF.

The J gene is TRBJ1-1, the V gene TRBV28; 7 nucleotides match TRBD1. This CDR3 has 13 residues. Trimming took 6 bases from V and 4 from J; bases not matched to a gene: 5. The V gene's germline CDR1 is MDHEN and CDR2 SYDVKM. The CDR3 is CASSLDRVTEAFF. DNA for the CDR3: TGTGCCAGCAGCCTTGACAGGGTCACTGAAGCTTTCTTT.

The chain is built from TRBV30 and TRBJ1-2, with 7 bases fitting TRBD1. Unmatched junction bases numbered 4, after V lost 1 base and J lost 2 bases. The CDR3 sequence is 14 residues long. Germline V gives CDR1 GTSNPN, CDR2 SVGIG (reference sequence). CDR3 DNA: TGTGCCTGGAGTGCTCAGGGGGGAAACTATGGCTACACCTTC. It translates to CAWSAQGGNYGYTF.

The rearrangement links TRBV29-1 to TRBJ1-1; maybe TRBD1 (6 bases). This CDR3 spans 13 amino acids. Trimming removed 2 bases at V and 5 bases at J, with 12 bases between. Germline V gene sequence: CDR1 SQVTM, CDR2 ANQGSEA. The CDR3 nucleotides are TGCAGCGTTGAACGGGGGGCCGGTACTGAAGCTTTCTTT. Translating it yields CSVERGAGTEAFF.

The gene calls are TRBV4-2 and TRBJ1-4; 10 positions match TRBD1. After removal of 3 bases from V and 8 bases from J, the junction contained 6 bases not matched to a gene. The length of the CDR3 is 15 residues. The germline gives CDR1 LGHNA, CDR2 YNFKEQ. CDR3 sequence reads: CASSQSGTGAEKLFF. Here the CDR3 DNA reads TGTGCCAGCAGCCAGTCCGGGACAGGGGCCGAAAAACTGTTTTTT.

The chain has TRBV5-8 and TRBJ1-5, with D possibly matching TRBD1 (5 bases). The CDR3 sequence is 15 residues long. Trimming removed 2 bases from V and 0 bases from J, with 9 bases in between. Germline V gene sequence: CDR1 SGHTS, CDR2 YDEGEE. The CDR3 sequence is CASSFRGNSNQPQHF. For the CDR3, the DNA is TGTGCCAGCAGCTTTAGGGGAAATAGCAATCAGCCCCAGCATTTT.

The genes are TRBV27 and TRBJ1-1, with 7 bases matching TRBD1. Germline CDR1 reads MNHEY; CDR2 reads SMNVEV (reference sequence). This CDR3 region has 15 residues. V shed 5 bases and J 1 base; nucleotides not matched to a gene: 7. The CDR3 sequence: CASSPPRDRNTEAFF. The CDR3 nucleotides are TGTGCCAGCAGTCCCCCCCGGGACAGGAACACTGAAGCTTTCTTT.

V and J are TRBV30 and TRBJ1-1, with D possibly being TRBD1 (6 bases). The CDR3 loop spans 15 amino acids. Between the trimmed V and J ends, which lost 2 bases and 1 base, there was a span of 14 bases. From germline, CDR1 is GTSNPN and CDR2 SVGIG (reference sequence). CDR3 DNA sequence: TGTGCCTGGAGTCGACGGGGGGCGGGGAACACTGAAGCTTTCTTT. Translating it yields CAWSRRGAGNTEAFF.

V is TRBV6-5 and J is TRBJ1-3; TRBD1 matches at 8 bases. Germline V gene sequence: CDR1 MNHEY, CDR2 SVGAGI. This CDR3 spans 14 amino acids. Losses at the gene ends were 11 bases for V and 4 bases for J; bases not matched to a gene: 10. The CDR3 sequence is CAVRAGGGGNTIYF. CDR3 nucleotides: TGTGCCGTCCGGGCAGGGGGCGGGGGAAACACCATATATTTT.

The chain uses TRBV6-1 and TRBJ1-2, with TRBD1 identical over 8 bases. This CDR3 is built from 15 residues. The germline V gene has CDR1 MNHNS and CDR2 SASEGT. Trimming removed 1 base from V and 6 bases from J; junction bases left unmatched: 7. The CDR3: CASSEGTGPRHGYTF. CDR3 DNA sequence: TGTGCCAGCAGTGAAGGGACAGGGCCCCGGCATGGCTACACCTTC.

The gene calls are TRBV3-1 (or the pseudogene TRBV3-2) and TRBJ1-2, with a tentative D call TRBD1 (5 bases). The germline V gene encodes CDR1 LGHDT and CDR2 YNNKEL (reference sequence). The CDR3 spans 13 residues. V lost 0 bases to trimming and J lost 4 bases, with 6 bases between them. The CDR3 protein is CASSQDRAYGYTF. In DNA, the CDR3 is TGTGCCAGCAGCCAAGACAGGGCCTATGGCTACACCTTC.

The J gene is TRBJ1-4, the V gene TRBV18, with unresolved D. The CDR3 sequence is 13 residues long. V lost 2 bases to trimming and J lost 8 bases, with 9 bases between them. Germline CDR1 KGHSH, CDR2 LQKENI. The CDR3 bases are TGTGCCAGCTCACCAGGACTTTGGGAAAAACTGTTTTTT. Its protein product is CASSPGLWEKLFF.

The CDR3 spells CASNDARGPSGNTIYF. As DNA, the CDR3 is TGTGCCAGTAATGATGCCAGGGGGCCCTCTGGAAACACCATATATTTT. The rearrangement links TRBV19 to TRBJ1-3; 8 nucleotides line up with TRBD1. Germline CDR1 and CDR2: LNHDA and SQIVND (reference sequence). The V gene end was trimmed by 7 bases and the J gene end by 0 bases; junction bases not matched to a gene: 8. The CDR3 is 16 residues long.